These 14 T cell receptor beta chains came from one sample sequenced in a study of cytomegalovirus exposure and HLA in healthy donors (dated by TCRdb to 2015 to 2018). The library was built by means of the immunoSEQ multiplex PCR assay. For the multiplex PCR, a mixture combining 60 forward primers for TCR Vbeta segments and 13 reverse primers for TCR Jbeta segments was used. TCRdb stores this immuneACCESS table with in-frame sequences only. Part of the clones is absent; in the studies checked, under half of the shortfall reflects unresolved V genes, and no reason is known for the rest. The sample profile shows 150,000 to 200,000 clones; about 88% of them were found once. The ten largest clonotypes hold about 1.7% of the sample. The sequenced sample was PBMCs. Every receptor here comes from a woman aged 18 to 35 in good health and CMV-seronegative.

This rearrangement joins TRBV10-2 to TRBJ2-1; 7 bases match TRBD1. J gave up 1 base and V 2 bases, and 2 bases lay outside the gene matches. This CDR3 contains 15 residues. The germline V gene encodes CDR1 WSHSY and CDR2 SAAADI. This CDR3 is CASSERGQSYNEQFF. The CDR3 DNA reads TGCGCCAGCAGTGAGCGGGGACAGTCCTACAATGAGCAGTTCTTC.

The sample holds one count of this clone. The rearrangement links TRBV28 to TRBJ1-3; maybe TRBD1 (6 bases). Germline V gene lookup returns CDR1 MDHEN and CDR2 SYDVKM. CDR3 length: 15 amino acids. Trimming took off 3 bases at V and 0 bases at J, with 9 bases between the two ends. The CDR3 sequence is CASSLETGSGNTIYF. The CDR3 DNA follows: TGTGCCAGCAGTTTGGAGACAGGCTCTGGAAACACCATATATTTT.

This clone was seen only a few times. The CDR3 loop reads CASGLVKLGDTEAFF. CDR3 sequence (DNA): TGTGCTAGTGGTTTGGTAAAATTAGGGGACACTGAAGCTTTCTTT. The genes are TRBV12-5 and TRBJ1-1, with D possibly matching TRBD1 (5 bases). The CDR3 spans 15 residues. Germline-derived CDR1 and CDR2 are LGHNT and FRNRAP. The ends were cut back, 0 bases at V and 3 bases at J, with 11 bases in the middle.

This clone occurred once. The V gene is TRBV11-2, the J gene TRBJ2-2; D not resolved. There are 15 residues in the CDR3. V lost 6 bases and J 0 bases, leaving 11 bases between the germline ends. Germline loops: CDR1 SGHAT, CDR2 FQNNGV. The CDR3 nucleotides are TGTGCCAGCAGTTCCCGGTCGCCGAACACCGGGGAGCTGTTTTTT. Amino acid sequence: CASSSRSPNTGELFF.

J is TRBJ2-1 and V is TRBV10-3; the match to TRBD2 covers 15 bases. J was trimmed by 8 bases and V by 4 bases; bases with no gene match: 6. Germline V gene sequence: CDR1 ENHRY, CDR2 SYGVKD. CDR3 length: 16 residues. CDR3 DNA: TGTGCCATCAGTGGTGGAGGGACTAGCGGGGGGTATGAGCAGTTCTTC. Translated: CAISGGGTSGGYEQFF.

The chain's CDR3 is CASNHRGPTSSGNTIYF. Written as DNA, the CDR3 is TGTGCCAGCAACCACAGGGGCCCTACAAGCTCTGGAAACACCATATATTTT. V gene TRBV4-2 combines with J gene TRBJ1-3, with 7 bases lining up with TRBD1. Looked up from germline, CDR1 is LGHNA and CDR2 is YNFKEQ. The V and J ends lost 7 bases and 0 bases, in that order; junction bases with no gene match: 12. The length of the CDR3 is 17 residues.

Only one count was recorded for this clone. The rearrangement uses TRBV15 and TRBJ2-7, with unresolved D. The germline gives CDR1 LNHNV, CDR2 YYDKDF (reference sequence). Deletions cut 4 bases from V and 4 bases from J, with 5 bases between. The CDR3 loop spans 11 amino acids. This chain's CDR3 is CATSNQYEQYF. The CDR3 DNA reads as TGTGCCACCAGCAATCAATACGAGCAGTACTTC.

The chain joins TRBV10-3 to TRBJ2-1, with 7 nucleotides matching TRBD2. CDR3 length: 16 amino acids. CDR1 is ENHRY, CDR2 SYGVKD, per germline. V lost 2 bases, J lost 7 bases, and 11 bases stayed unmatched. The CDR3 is CAISEGWTRVRNEQFF. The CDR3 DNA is TGTGCCATCAGTGAGGGGTGGACTAGAGTAAGGAATGAGCAGTTCTTC.

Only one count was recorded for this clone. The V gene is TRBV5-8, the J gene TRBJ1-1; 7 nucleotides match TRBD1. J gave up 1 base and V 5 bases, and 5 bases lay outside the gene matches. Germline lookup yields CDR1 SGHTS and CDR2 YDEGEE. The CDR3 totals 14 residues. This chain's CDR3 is CASSPGQTNTEAFF. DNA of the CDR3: TGTGCCAGCAGTCCGGGACAGACGAACACTGAAGCTTTCTTT.

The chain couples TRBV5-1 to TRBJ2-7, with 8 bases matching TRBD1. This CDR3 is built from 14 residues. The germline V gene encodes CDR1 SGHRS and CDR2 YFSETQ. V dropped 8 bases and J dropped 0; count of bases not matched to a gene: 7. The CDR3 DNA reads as TGCGCCAGTCTCCGGGACAGGATCTCCTACGAGCAGTACTTC. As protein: CASLRDRISYEQYF.

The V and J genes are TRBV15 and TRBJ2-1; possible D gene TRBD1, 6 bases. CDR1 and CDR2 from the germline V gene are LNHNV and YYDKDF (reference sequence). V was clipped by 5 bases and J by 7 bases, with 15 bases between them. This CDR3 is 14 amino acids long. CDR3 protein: CATSYGGAFNEQFF. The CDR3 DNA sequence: TGTGCCACCAGCTATGGGGGCGCGTTTAATGAGCAGTTCTTC.

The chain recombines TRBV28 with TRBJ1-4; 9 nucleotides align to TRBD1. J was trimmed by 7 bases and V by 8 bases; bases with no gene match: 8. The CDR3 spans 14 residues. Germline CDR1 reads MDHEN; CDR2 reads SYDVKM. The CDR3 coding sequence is TGTGCCAGCCAAACTGGGGGACAGGGTGAAAAACTGTTTTTT. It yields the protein CASQTGGQGEKLFF.

The DNA of the CDR3 is TGTGCCAGCAGCTTTACGCACGAGGGCACTGAAGCTTTCTTT. Protein product: CASSFTHEGTEAFF. This chain connects TRBV5-4 to TRBJ1-1, with D hard to call. Trimming took off 2 bases at V and 4 bases at J, with 12 bases between the two ends. From germline, CDR1 is SGHNT and CDR2 YYREEE (reference sequence). The length of the CDR3 is 14 residues. Filled out from reference TRBV5-4 and TRBJ1-1, the complete variable domain reads ETGVTQSPTHLIKTRGQQVTLRCSSQSGHNTVSWYQQALGQGPQFIFQYYREEENGRGNFPPRFSGLQFPNYSSELNVNALELDDSALYLCASSFTHEGTEAFFGQGTRLTVV.

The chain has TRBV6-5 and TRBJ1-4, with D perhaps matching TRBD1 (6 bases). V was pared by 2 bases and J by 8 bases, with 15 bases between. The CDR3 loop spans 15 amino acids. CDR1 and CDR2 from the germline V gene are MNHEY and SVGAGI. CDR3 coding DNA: TGTGCCAGCAGTTACCGGGGCAGGGGAAGGGAAAAACTGTTTTTT. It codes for CASSYRGRGREKLFF.